These 10 T cell receptor beta chains were sequenced from one sample in a study of cytomegalovirus exposure and HLA in healthy donors. Assay: immunoSEQ multiplex PCR; the TCRdb copy retains only in-frame clones and omits some. The sample lists 250,000 to 400,000 clones; approximately 91% were seen once. The sample was PBMCs. These receptors were obtained from a man aged 25-40 years in good health and CMV-seronegative.

This chain joins TRBV28 and TRBJ2-7; D may be TRBD1 (5 bases). Trimming took 6 bases from V and 4 from J, leaving 22 bases between them. The CDR3 extends over 16 amino acids. Germline loops: CDR1 MDHEN, CDR2 SYDVKM. The CDR3 sequence is CASSSVTGEKSYEQYF. CDR3 bases: TGTGCCAGCAGCTCAGTAACAGGCGAGAAGAGTTACGAGCAGTACTTC.

This clone has a handful of counts. The chain uses TRBV2 and TRBJ2-7; a weak D match, TRBD1 (6 bases). Germline V gene sequence: CDR1 SNHLY, CDR2 FYNNEI. V dropped 4 bases and J dropped 4 bases, with 11 bases sitting between them. The CDR3 length is 13 residues. This chain's CDR3 is CASSGLGTYEQYF. In DNA form, the CDR3 reads TGTGCCAGCAGTGGACTGGGGACATACGAGCAGTACTTC. Looking up the rest from reference TRBV2 and TRBJ2-7 gives the full variable domain: EPEVTQTPSHQVTQMGQEVILRCVPISNHLYFYWYRQILGQKVEFLVSFYNNEISEKSEIFDDQFSVERPDGSNFTLKIRSTKLEDSAMYFCASSGLGTYEQYFGPGTRLTVT.

The chain couples TRBV7-2 to TRBJ2-7, with a weak D call TRBD1 (6 bases). V lost 5 bases to trimming and J lost 2 bases, with 16 bases between them. CDR3 length equals 15 residues. CDR1 and CDR2 from the germline V gene are SGHTA and FQGNSA. For the CDR3, the DNA is TGTGCCAGCAGCCCCCGCGCAGGGGCCCCCTACGAGCAGTACTTC. Its protein product is CASSPRAGAPYEQYF.

The genes are TRBV15 and TRBJ1-4; the match to TRBD1 covers 9 bases. Germline assignment: CDR1 LNHNV and CDR2 YYDKDF (reference sequence). The CDR3 is 15 residues long. With V trimmed by 6 bases and J by 8 bases, 10 bases remained unmatched. CDR3 loop: CATRKGQGSKEKLFF. CDR3 in DNA: TGTGCCACCAGAAAAGGACAGGGGTCGAAGGAAAAACTGTTTTTT.

The chain combines TRBV4-3 with TRBJ1-1, with D maybe TRBD1 (5 bases). The CDR3 has 17 amino acids. Germline V gives CDR1 LGHNA, CDR2 YSLEER. V lost 0 bases to trimming and J lost 3 bases, with 17 bases between them. Written as DNA, the CDR3 is TGCGCCAGCAGCCAAGATCGGGGGTGGAACAGCGACACTGAAGCTTTCTTT. This translates into CASSQDRGWNSDTEAFF.

The gene calls are TRBV7-9 and TRBJ2-7; maybe TRBD2 (6 bases). CDR1 and CDR2 from the germline V gene are SEHNR and FQNEAQ (reference sequence). V lost 5 bases and J lost 0, with 14 bases in between. This CDR3 region has 15 residues. As DNA, the CDR3 is TGTGCCAGCAGCGTAGGGGAGGCTTTCTCCTACGAGCAGTACTTC. Its translation is CASSVGEAFSYEQYF.

The rearrangement links TRBV7-9 to TRBJ2-1; TRBD1 is a possible D gene (5 bases). The length of the CDR3 is 14 residues. V lost 5 bases, J lost 9 bases, and 17 bases lay in between. Germline V gene data show CDR1 as SEHNR and CDR2 as FQNEAQ (reference sequence). Here the CDR3 reads CASSATTVRGEQFF. The CDR3 DNA follows: TGTGCCAGCAGCGCCACGACCGTTAGGGGTGAGCAGTTCTTC.

The chain joins TRBV27 to TRBJ2-7; TRBD1 might be the D (5 bases). This CDR3 region has 13 residues. The V gene's germline CDR1 is MNHEY and CDR2 SMNVEV (reference sequence). V was clipped by 6 bases and J by 0 bases, with 9 bases between them. This CDR3 reads CASRDTGSYEQYF. The CDR3 DNA follows: TGTGCCAGCAGGGACACCGGCTCCTACGAGCAGTACTTC.

The chain couples TRBV27 to TRBJ2-7, with a possible D match to TRBD1 (6 bases). The CDR3 is made up of 14 amino acids. The germline V gene has CDR1 MNHEY and CDR2 SMNVEV (reference sequence). Trimming left V 0 bases short and J 2 bases short, with 8 bases between. The CDR3 sequence is CASSLSSGAYEQYF. The CDR3 region has the DNA TGTGCCAGCAGTTTATCATCAGGGGCCTACGAGCAGTACTTC.

This chain uses TRBV29-1 with TRBJ1-2; the match to TRBD1 covers 11 bases. V was clipped by 7 bases and J by 4 bases; unmatched bases: 5. Germline CDR1 reads SQVTM; CDR2 reads ANQGSEA. The CDR3 is made up of 13 amino acids. This CDR3 reads CSAGDRGSYGYTF. The CDR3 coding sequence is TGCAGCGCTGGGGACAGGGGGAGCTATGGCTACACCTTC.